These 18 T cell receptor beta chains were all obtained from the same sample, sequenced in a study of T cell responses to AZD1222 COVID-19 vaccine (dated by TCRdb to the early 2020s). What the time point label conveys for this sample: about 28 days (+/-7) after the second vaccine dose. The meaning of the sample's treatment or condition label: meningococcal conjugate vaccine given as trial control. Library prep was done by the immunoSEQ multiplex PCR assay. Drawn from immuneACCESS, this table holds only the in-frame rearrangements with V and J called that TCRdb kept. Clones are partly lost; checked studies trace under half to an unresolved V gene and leave the rest unexplained. The sample table holds some 180,000 clones, of which 85% to 95% were seen once. Roughly 1% of the sample belongs to the ten largest clones. The source material was peripheral blood, sampled 28 days after the second dose of the MenACWY control vaccine. The receptors derive from an adult who received the MenACWY meningococcal vaccine as a control.

J is TRBJ2-5 and V is TRBV24-1; D unresolved. The CDR3 is 13 residues long. V was pared by 3 bases and J by 0 bases, with 4 bases between. Germline V gene sequence: CDR1 KGHDR, CDR2 SFDVKD. The CDR3 nucleotides are TGTGCCACCAGTGATGGGTACCAAGAGACCCAGTACTTC. This codes for CATSDGYQETQYF.

The V call is TRBV7-9, the J call TRBJ1-1, with 7 positions matching TRBD1. The V and J ends lost 0 bases and 3 bases, in that order; junction bases with no gene match: 4. CDR1 and CDR2 from the germline V gene are SEHNR and FQNEAQ (reference sequence). The CDR3 extends over 15 amino acids. This chain's CDR3 is CASSLAGDRYTEAFF. The CDR3 coding sequence is TGTGCCAGCAGCTTAGCTGGGGACAGATACACTGAAGCTTTCTTT.

This chain uses TRBV21-1 with TRBJ1-5; the table's D call, TRBD1, was not checked against the DNA. TRBV21-1 is marked as a pseudogene. This CDR3 contains 15 residues. CDR3 coding DNA: TGTGCCAGCAGCACAAGGGACAGCCCCAGGCAGCCCCAGCATTTT. This sequence encodes CASSTRDSPRQPQHF.

In this sample, this clone turned up once. The chain joins TRBV19 to TRBJ2-2; 8 nucleotides line up with TRBD1. Germline CDR1 and CDR2: LNHDA and SQIVND (reference sequence). J lost 1 base, V lost 7 bases, and 8 bases had no gene match. The CDR3 spans 16 residues. CDR3 in amino acids: CASTPRDRLNTGELFF. The CDR3, as DNA: TGTGCCAGTACTCCCCGGGACAGGTTGAACACCGGGGAGCTGTTTTTT. Together with reference TRBV19 and TRBJ2-2, the CDR3 gives the full variable domain: DGGITQSPKYLFRKEGQNVTLSCEQNLNHDAMYWYRQDPGQGLRLIYYSQIVNDFQKGDIAEGYSVSREKKESFPLTVTSAQKNPTAFYLCASTPRDRLNTGELFFGEGSRLTVL.

The chain links TRBV3-1 (or the pseudogene TRBV3-2) to TRBJ2-7, with 9 nucleotides matching TRBD1. CDR1 and CDR2 from the germline V gene are LGHDT and YNNKEL (reference sequence). CDR3 length: 18 residues. V dropped 5 bases and J dropped 2; count of bases not matched to a gene: 16. CDR3 DNA sequence: TGTGCCAGCAGCTCCGAAACAGGGGGCGCAGGGGACCCCTACGAGCAGTACTTC. Its translation: CASSSETGGAGDPYEQYF.

J is TRBJ2-4 and V is TRBV18; weak D call: TRBD1 (6 bases). The germline CDR1 and CDR2 sequences are KGHSH and LQKENI. The germline V and J ends were trimmed by 2 bases and 6 bases, with 14 bases remaining between them. The CDR3 has 15 residues. CDR3 residues: CASSPSQGRGNIQYF. The CDR3 DNA sequence: TGTGCCAGCTCACCATCGCAGGGGCGCGGAAACATTCAGTACTTC.

This clone was picked up one time. The rearrangement uses TRBV15 and TRBJ1-1, with no clear D. V was cut by 5 bases and J by 0 bases, with 13 bases left in between. The CDR3 consists of 15 residues. Germline V lookup: CDR1 LNHNV, CDR2 YYDKDF (reference sequence). CDR3 loop: CATSRPDGMNTEAFF. The CDR3, as DNA: TGTGCCACCAGCCGCCCGGACGGGATGAACACTGAAGCTTTCTTT.

This chain uses TRBV19 with TRBJ1-1; D gene unclear. There are 14 residues in the CDR3. In germline, CDR1 is LNHDA, CDR2 SQIVND (reference sequence). V was pared by 11 bases and J by 3 bases, with 19 bases between. The CDR3 reads CACKGVSMDTEAFF. DNA for the CDR3: TGTGCCTGTAAAGGAGTATCTATGGACACTGAAGCTTTCTTT.

The gene calls are TRBV9 and TRBJ2-1, with D perhaps TRBD1 or TRBD2 (6 bases each). Trimming took 0 bases from V and 0 from J, leaving 10 bases between them. CDR1 is SGDLS, CDR2 YYNGEE, per germline. This CDR3 has 16 residues. CDR3: CASSVAGASSYNEQFF. The DNA of the CDR3 is TGTGCCAGCAGCGTAGCGGGGGCAAGCTCCTACAATGAGCAGTTCTTC. Full variable domain (remainder filled in from reference TRBV9 and TRBJ2-1): DSGVTQTPKHLITATGQRVTLRCSPRSGDLSVYWYQQSLDQGLQFLIQYYNGEERAKGNILERFSAQQFPDLHSELNLSSLELGDSALYFCASSVAGASSYNEQFFGPGTRLTVL.

The count of this clone is one. The V and J genes are TRBV27 and TRBJ1-6; D not resolved. This CDR3 spans 14 amino acids. Deletions cut 5 bases from V and 7 bases from J, with 12 bases between. The germline V gene encodes CDR1 MNHEY and CDR2 SMNVEV (reference sequence). The CDR3 coding sequence is TGTGCCAGCAGTCCCACGAGGCAGAATTCACCCCTCCACTTT. Translated, it gives CASSPTRQNSPLHF.

This clone ranks as medium-sized (0.01 to 0.1%). The gene calls are TRBV11-2 and TRBJ2-3; D could derive from TRBD1 or TRBD2 (5 bases each). Between the trimmed V and J ends, which lost 8 bases and 4 bases, there was a span of 10 bases. The CDR3 has 12 residues. CDR1 and CDR2 from the germline V gene are SGHAT and FQNNGV. CDR3 DNA: TGTGCCAGCCGGGACCCGGCAGATACGCAGTATTTT. The encoded protein is CASRDPADTQYF.

The rearrangement joins TRBV29-1 to TRBJ1-4, with 7 bases fitting TRBD1. The CDR3 totals 13 residues. Germline V CDR1 and CDR2: SQVTM, ANQGSEA. J gave up 5 bases and V 6 bases, and 6 bases lay outside the gene matches. CDR3 nucleotide sequence: TGCAGCGTGGCGGACAGGTCAAATGAAAAACTGTTTTTT. Its protein product is CSVADRSNEKLFF.

This chain connects TRBV12-3 or TRBV12-4 to TRBJ1-2; a weak D match, TRBD1 (5 bases). The CDR3 has 13 residues. The V gene lost 3 bases and the J gene lost 9 bases, with 14 bases spanning the gap. The CDR3 is CASSLEQEISYTF. The CDR3 coding sequence is TGTGCCAGCAGTTTGGAACAGGAGATTAGCTACACCTTC.

This sequence joins TRBV7-2 and TRBJ1-4; TRBD1 matches 10 bases. Trimming took 5 bases from V and 8 from J; bases not matched to a gene: 5. The CDR3 loop spans 14 amino acids. CDR1 is SGHTA and CDR2 is FQGNSA in the germline V gene. The CDR3 protein is CASSRDRGDEKLFF. The CDR3 DNA reads as TGTGCCAGCAGCCGGGACAGGGGCGACGAAAAACTGTTTTTT.

This rearrangement joins TRBV6-5 to TRBJ1-1; D remains unclear. V was cut by 4 bases and J by 1 base, with 13 bases left in between. This CDR3 has 15 residues. Germline V gene sequence: CDR1 MNHEY, CDR2 SVGAGI. The CDR3 loop is CASSSNAATNTEAFF. In nucleotides, the CDR3 is TGTGCCAGCAGTTCGAACGCAGCGACGAACACTGAAGCTTTCTTT.

A single count supports this clone. The V gene is TRBV12-3 or TRBV12-4, the J gene TRBJ1-5; D is unresolved. This CDR3 has 13 residues. The ends were cut back, 5 bases at V and 0 bases at J, with 5 bases in the middle. DNA for the CDR3: TGTGCCAGCAGTCCCCTTAGCAATCAGCCCCAGCATTTT. This translates into CASSPLSNQPQHF.

This rearrangement joins TRBV7-2 to TRBJ2-3; 7 bases agree with TRBD2. The trim removed 5 bases at V and 1 base at J, leaving 15 bases unmatched. The length of the CDR3 is 18 residues. In germline, CDR1 is SGHTA, CDR2 FQGNSA. In DNA form, the CDR3 reads TGTGCCAGCAGCCCCCCACTTGGGCGGGGGATAGGCACAGATACGCAGTATTTT. This gives the protein CASSPPLGRGIGTDTQYF. Combining the CDR3 with reference TRBV7-2 and TRBJ2-3 gives the whole variable domain GAGVSQSPSNKVTEKGKDVELRCDPISGHTALYWYRQSLGQGLEFLIYFQGNSAPDKSGLPSDRFSAERTGGSVSTLTIQRTQQEDSAVYLCASSPPLGRGIGTDTQYFGPGTRLTVL.

The chain carries TRBV29-1 and TRBJ1-2; 8 positions agree with TRBD1. V lost 6 bases, J lost 6 bases, and 9 bases stayed unmatched. Germline V gene data show CDR1 as SQVTM and CDR2 as ANQGSEA. The CDR3 contains 13 residues. The CDR3 DNA is TGCAGCGTGGGGAGACAGGGGCTAGATGGCTACACCTTC. Encoded protein: CSVGRQGLDGYTF.